This TCR beta chain was profiled in a study of blood T cell repertoires in COVID-19. Study in general: Acute and convalescent COVID-19 specimens originated in the United States, Italy and Spain. PBMCs, B-cell-depleted T cells, or T cells were the source of the cDNA or gDNA that made up the material.

The germline V and J ends were trimmed by 10 bases and 4 bases, with 13 bases remaining between them. This CDR3 is built from 12 residues. Germline CDR1 is SEHNR and CDR2 is FQNEAQ (reference sequence). Under the authors' procedure: Reference gene primer amplification gave estimated nucleated cell counts. TCRdb's table, derived via immunoSEQ multiplex PCR, lists solely in-frame clones and lacks some. That table furnishes V, J and clone size, whereas the DNA furnished D and trimming. The table shows nearly 250,000 clones, with about 89% occurring only once. The chain links TRBV7-9 to TRBJ2-5, with D possibly TRBD2 on 7 matching bases. This receptor was identified in a woman aged 55-69 years who had recovered from COVID-19. The sample consisted of peripheral blood. The CDR3 region is CATEGGGETQYF. CDR3 sequence (DNA): TGTGCCACCGAGGGAGGGGGAGAGACCCAGTACTTC.